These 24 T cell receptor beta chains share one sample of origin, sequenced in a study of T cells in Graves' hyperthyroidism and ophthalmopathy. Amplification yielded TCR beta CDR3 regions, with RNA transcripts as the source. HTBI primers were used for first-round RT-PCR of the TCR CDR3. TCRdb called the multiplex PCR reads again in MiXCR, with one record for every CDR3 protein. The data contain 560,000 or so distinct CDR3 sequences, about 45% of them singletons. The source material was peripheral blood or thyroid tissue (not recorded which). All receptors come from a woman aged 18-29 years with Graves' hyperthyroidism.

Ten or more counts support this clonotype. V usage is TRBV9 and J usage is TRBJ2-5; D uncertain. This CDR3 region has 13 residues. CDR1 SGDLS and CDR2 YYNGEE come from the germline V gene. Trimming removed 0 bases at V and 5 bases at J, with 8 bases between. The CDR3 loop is CASSVGFAETQYF. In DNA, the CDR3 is TGTGCCAGCAGCGTAGGTTTTGCGGAGACCCAGTACTTC.

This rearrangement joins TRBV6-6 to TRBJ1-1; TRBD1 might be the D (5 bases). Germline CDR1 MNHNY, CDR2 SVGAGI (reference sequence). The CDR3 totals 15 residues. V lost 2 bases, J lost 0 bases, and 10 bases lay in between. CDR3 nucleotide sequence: TGTGCCAGCAGTTACCGGGGCCAGCTGAACACTGAAGCTTTCTTT. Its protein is CASSYRGQLNTEAFF.

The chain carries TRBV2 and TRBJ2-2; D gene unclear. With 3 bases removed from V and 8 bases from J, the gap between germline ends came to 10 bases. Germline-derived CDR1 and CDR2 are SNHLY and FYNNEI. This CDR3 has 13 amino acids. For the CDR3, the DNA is TGTGCCAGCAGTGAGACATGGGCGGGGGAGCTGTTTTTT. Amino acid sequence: CASSETWAGELFF. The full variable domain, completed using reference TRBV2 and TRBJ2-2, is EPEVTQTPSHQVTQMGQEVILRCVPISNHLYFYWYRQILGQKVEFLVSFYNNEISEKSEIFDDQFSVERPDGSNFTLKIRSTKLEDSAMYFCASSETWAGELFFGEGSRLTVL.

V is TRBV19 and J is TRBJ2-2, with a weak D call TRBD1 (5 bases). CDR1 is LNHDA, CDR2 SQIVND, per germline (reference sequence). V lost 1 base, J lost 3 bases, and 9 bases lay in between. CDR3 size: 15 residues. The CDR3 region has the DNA TGTGCCAGTAGTATAGGCAGGGCTGACACCGGGGAGCTGTTTTTT. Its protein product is CASSIGRADTGELFF.

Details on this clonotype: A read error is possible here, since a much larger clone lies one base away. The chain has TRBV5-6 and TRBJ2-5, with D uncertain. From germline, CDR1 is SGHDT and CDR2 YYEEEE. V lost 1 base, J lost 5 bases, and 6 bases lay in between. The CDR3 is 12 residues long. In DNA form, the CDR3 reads TGTGCCAGCAGCTTGACCATTGAGACCCAGTACTTC. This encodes CASSLTIETQYF. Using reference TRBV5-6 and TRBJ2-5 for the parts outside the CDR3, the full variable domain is DAGVTQSPTHLIKTRGQQVTLRCSPKSGHDTVSWYQQALGQGPQFIFQYYEEEERQRGNFPDRFSGHQFPNYSSELNVNALLLGDSALYLCASSLTIETQYFGPGTRLLVL.

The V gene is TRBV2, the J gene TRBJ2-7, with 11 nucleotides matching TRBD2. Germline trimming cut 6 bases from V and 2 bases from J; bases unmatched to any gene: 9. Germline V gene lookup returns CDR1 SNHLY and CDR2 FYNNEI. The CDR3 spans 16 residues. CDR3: CASSSGTSGGTYEQYF. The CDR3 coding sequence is TGTGCCAGCAGCTCTGGGACTAGCGGAGGAACCTACGAGCAGTACTTC.

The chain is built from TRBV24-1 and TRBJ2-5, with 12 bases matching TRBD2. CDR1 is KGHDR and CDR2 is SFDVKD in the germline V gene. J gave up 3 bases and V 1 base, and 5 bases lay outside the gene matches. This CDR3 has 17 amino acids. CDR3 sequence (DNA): TGTGCCACCAGTGATTTACCTAGCGGGAGGGCCGAAGAGACCCAGTACTTC. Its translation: CATSDLPSGRAEETQYF.

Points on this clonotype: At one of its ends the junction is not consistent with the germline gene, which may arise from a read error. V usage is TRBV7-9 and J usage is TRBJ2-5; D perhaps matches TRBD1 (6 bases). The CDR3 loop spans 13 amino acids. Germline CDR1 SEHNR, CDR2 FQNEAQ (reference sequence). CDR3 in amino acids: CASSLRDKETQYF. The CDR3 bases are TGCGCCAGCAGCCTCCGGGACAAAGAGACCCAGTACTTC.

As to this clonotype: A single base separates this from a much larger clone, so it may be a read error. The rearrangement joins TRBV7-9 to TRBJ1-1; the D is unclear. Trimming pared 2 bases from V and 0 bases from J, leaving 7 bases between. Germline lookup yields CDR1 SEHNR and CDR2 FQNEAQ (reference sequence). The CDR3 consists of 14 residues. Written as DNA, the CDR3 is TGTGCCAGCAGCTTACGAGTAATGAACACTGAAGCTTTCTTT. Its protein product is CASSLRVMNTEAFF.

Here the CDR3 DNA reads TGTGCCAGCACGGACAGCGCCTATGGCTACACCTTC. Its protein product is CASTDSAYGYTF. V is TRBV25-1 and J is TRBJ1-2, with a weak D call TRBD1 (6 bases). Germline CDR1 is MGHDK and CDR2 is SYGVNS. V dropped 7 bases and J dropped 4 bases, with 10 bases sitting between them. The CDR3 is 12 residues long.

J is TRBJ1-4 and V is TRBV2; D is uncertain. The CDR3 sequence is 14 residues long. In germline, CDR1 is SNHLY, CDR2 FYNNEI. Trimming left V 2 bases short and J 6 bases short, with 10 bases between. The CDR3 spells CASSEPVEDEKLFF. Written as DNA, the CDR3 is TGTGCCAGCAGTGAACCGGTAGAAGATGAAAAACTGTTTTTT.

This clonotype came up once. CDR3 nucleotides: TGTGCCAGCACGAACAGGGGGAACACTGAAGCTTTCTTT. Its protein product is CASTNRGNTEAFF. The chain combines TRBV7-2 with TRBJ1-1; 7 bases are a match to TRBD1. The CDR3 extends over 13 amino acids. The trim removed 7 bases at V and 1 base at J, leaving 3 bases unmatched. In germline, CDR1 is SGHTA, CDR2 FQGNSA.

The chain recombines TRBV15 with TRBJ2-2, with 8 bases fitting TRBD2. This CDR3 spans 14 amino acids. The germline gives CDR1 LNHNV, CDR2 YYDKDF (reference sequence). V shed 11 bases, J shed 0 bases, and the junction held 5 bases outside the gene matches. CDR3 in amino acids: CAWLAGTNTGELFF. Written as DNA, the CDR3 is TGTGCCTGGTTAGCGGGAACGAACACCGGGGAGCTGTTTTTT.

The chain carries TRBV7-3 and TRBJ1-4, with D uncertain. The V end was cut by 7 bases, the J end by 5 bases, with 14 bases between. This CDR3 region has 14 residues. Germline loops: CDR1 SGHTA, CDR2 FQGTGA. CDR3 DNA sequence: TGTGCCAGCACCGAAGACACAGCGAATGAAAAACTGTTTTTT. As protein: CASTEDTANEKLFF.

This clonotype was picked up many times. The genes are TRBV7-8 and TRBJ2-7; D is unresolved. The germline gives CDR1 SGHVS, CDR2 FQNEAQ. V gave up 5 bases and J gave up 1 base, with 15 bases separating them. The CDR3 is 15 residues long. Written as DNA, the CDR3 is TGTGCCAGCAGCCCCCTCCTGACTGAGTCCTACGAGCAGTACTTC. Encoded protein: CASSPLLTESYEQYF.

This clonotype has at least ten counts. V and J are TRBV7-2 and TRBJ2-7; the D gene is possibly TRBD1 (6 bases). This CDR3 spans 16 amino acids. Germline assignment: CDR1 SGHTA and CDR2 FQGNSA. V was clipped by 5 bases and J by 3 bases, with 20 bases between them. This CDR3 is CASSTEISFRGYEQYF. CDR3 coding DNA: TGTGCCAGCAGCACGGAAATCTCCTTCAGGGGCTACGAGCAGTACTTC. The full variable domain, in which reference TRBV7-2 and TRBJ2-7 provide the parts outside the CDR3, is GAGVSQSPSNKVTEKGKDVELRCDPISGHTALYWYRQSLGQGLEFLIYFQGNSAPDKSGLPSDRFSAERTGGSVSTLTIQRTQQEDSAVYLCASSTEISFRGYEQYFGPGTRLTVT.

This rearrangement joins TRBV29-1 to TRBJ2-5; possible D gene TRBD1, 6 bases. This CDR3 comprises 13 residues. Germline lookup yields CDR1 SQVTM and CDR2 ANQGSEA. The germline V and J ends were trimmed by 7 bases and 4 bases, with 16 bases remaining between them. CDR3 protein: CSASTGYGETQYF. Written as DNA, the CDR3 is TGCAGCGCCAGCACAGGGTATGGAGAGACCCAGTACTTC.

The CDR3 DNA sequence: TGTGCCAGCAGTCAGGGGGCAATCTACGAGCAGTACTTC. Its protein product is CASSQGAIYEQYF. V is TRBV7-8 and J is TRBJ2-7, with TRBD1 matching 8 bases. Germline CDR1 reads SGHVS; CDR2 reads FQNEAQ. After removal of 6 bases from V and 3 bases from J, the junction contained 4 bases not matched to a gene. There are 13 residues in the CDR3.

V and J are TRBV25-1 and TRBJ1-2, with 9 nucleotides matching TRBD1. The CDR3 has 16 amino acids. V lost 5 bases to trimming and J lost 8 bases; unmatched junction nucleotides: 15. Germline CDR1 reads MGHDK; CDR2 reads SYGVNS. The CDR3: CASSYVQGQGLGGYTF. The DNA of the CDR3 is TGTGCCAGCAGTTACGTCCAAGGACAGGGGCTGGGCGGCTACACCTTC.

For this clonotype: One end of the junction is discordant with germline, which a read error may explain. The CDR3 sequence is CASSLDRGLGQPQHF. The DNA of the CDR3 is TGCGCCAGCAGCCTGGACAGGGGGCTTGGTCAGCCCCAGCATTTT. The chain combines TRBV7-9 with TRBJ1-5; 11 bases fit TRBD1. The CDR3 loop spans 15 amino acids. Germline CDR1 and CDR2: SEHNR and FQNEAQ (reference sequence).

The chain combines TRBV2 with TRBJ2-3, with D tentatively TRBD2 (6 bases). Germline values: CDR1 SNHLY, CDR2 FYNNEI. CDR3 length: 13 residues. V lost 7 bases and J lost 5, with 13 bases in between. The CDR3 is CASTLTGEDTQYF. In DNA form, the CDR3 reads TGTGCCAGCACCCTTACGGGGGAAGATACGCAGTATTTT.

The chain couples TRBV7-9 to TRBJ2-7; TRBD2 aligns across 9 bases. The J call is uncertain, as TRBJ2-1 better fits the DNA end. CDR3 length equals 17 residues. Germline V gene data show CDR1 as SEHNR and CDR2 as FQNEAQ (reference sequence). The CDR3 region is CASSLGSRSGSLGEQFF. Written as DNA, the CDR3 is TGTGCCAGCAGCTTAGGTTCACGTAGCGGGAGTCTTGGCGAGCAGTTCTTC.

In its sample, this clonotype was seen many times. The CDR3 sequence: CASSLGRVSSPLHF. The CDR3 DNA reads as TGTGCCAGCAGTCTTGGTAGGGTGAGTTCACCCCTCCACTTT. V gene TRBV5-8 combines with J gene TRBJ1-6; D is unclear. With 5 bases removed from V and 9 bases from J, the gap between germline ends came to 15 bases. This CDR3 contains 14 residues. Looked up from germline, CDR1 is SGHTS and CDR2 is YDEGEE.

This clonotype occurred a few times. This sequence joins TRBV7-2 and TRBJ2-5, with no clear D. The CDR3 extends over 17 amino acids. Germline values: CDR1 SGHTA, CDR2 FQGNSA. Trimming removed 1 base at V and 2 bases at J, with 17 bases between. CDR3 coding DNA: TGTGCCAGCAGCTTAGTTTCCCGAATAGGGCGTCAAGAGACCCAGTACTTC. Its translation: CASSLVSRIGRQETQYF.